This T cell receptor (beta chain) derives from a study of CD8+ T cells in alopecia areata. RNA was extracted and reverse transcribed into cDNA as the sequencing template. The protocol was immunoSEQ multiplex PCR, while the TCRdb copy is restricted to in-frame clones and leaves out a portion. The sample includes about 98,000 clones, nearly 45% of them seen just once. This clone has just a few counts. The V gene's germline CDR1 is SQVTM and CDR2 ANQGSEA. The V end was cut by 7 bases, the J end by 0 bases, with 12 bases between. The CDR3 is 14 residues long. The sequencing sample was made of CD4+ T cells sorted from blood. This chain uses TRBV29-1 with TRBJ1-4, with D perhaps TRBD1 (5 bases). The origin of this receptor is a human donor with alopecia areata. The CDR3 loop is CSGRDGATNEKLFF. DNA of the CDR3: TGCAGCGGAAGGGACGGTGCAACTAATGAAAAACTGTTTTTT.